The sequence of this TCR beta chain was determined in a study of cytomegalovirus exposure and HLA in healthy donors. Findings and limits, study-wide: Among TCR sequences, most were rare, though some public TCRs appeared in many donors.

Using immunoSEQ multiplex PCR, the repertoire was profiled, and TCRdb retains in-frame clones only, with some absent. The sample yields more than 150,000 clones, about four fifths seen once. This CDR3 is built from 13 residues. Notes on this clone: Its antigen is unidentified.

The V call is TRBV23-1, the J call TRBJ1-1; 8 nucleotides agree with TRBD1. TRBV23-1 is an ORF for which the function is uncertain. Sequencing was carried out using PBMCs. The TCR comes from a woman between 18 and 29 years old in good health and CMV-seropositive. CDR3 protein: CATPQGANTEAFF. Here the CDR3 DNA reads TGCGCAACACCCCAGGGGGCGAACACTGAAGCTTTCTTT.